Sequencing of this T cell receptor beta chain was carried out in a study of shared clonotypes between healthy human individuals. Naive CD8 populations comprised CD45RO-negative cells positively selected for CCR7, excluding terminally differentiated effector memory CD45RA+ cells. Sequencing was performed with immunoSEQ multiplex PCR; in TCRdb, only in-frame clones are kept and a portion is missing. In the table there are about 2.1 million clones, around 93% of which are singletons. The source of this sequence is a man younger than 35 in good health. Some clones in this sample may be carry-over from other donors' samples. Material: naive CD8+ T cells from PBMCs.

In DNA, the CDR3 is TGTGCCAGCAGGATAGGGACCCTCACAGATACGCAGTATTTT. It codes for CASRIGTLTDTQYF. The genes are TRBV6-5 and TRBJ2-3; either TRBD1 or TRBD2 may fit D (5 bases each). V gave up 6 bases and J gave up 2 bases, with 12 bases separating them. Per the germline V gene, CDR1 is MNHEY and CDR2 is SVGAGI. CDR3 length equals 14 residues.